Described below is a single T cell receptor beta chain sequence and its context. The use of a sample-barcoded 5' primer and a J-beta primer mix characterized a second PCR of roughly 6 to 11 cycles. MiXCR was run by TCRdb on the 5' RACE reads, yielding one entry per CDR3 protein. The sample shows 450,000 to 650,000 distinct CDR3 sequences, around 24% of them seen only once. The sample comes from a study of blood T cells in healthy people across ages. RNA extraction gave at least 5.5 micrograms of total RNA per sample. CDR3 length: 15 amino acids. The junction had 9 bases not matched to a gene; V was cut back by 5 bases and J by 4 bases. CDR1 and CDR2 from the germline V gene are SGHTA and FQGNSA. The data were also submitted as part of a second study, on T cells of mothers and their children. That work states: Over 8 million TCR beta CDR3 reads were obtained from each mother, and 3 million to 3.5 million from each child.

The receptor comes from a boy aged 5-17 years in good health. V gene TRBV7-2 combines with J gene TRBJ1-2, with 8 bases that match TRBD1. Sample: blood. The CDR3 here is CASSPRTGSGYGYTF. The CDR3 DNA reads TGTGCCAGCAGCCCCCGGACAGGGAGTGGCTATGGCTACACCTTC.